The 16 T cell receptor beta chains listed next were all sequenced from one sample in a study of human T cells and chemical hapten exposure. The template was total RNA from unfractionated whole blood. Library construction involved attaching unique molecular identifiers to individual cDNA molecules, which allowed quantitative, reproducible TCR counting. From the reads, TCRdb called clonotypes with MiXCR, one entry per CDR3 protein. The repertoire holds about 120,000 distinct CDR3 sequences, with over 6.5% as singletons. What was sequenced was whole blood. The receptors come from a human donor in good health. Some clones in this sample may be carry-over from other donors' samples.

This clonotype was seen only a few times. V is TRBV2 and J is TRBJ2-3; D call uncertain. CDR3 size: 14 residues. V dropped 7 bases and J dropped 2 bases, with 13 bases sitting between them. The germline CDR1 and CDR2 sequences are SNHLY and FYNNEI. The CDR3 loop is CASNSFAATDTQYF. The CDR3 nucleotides are TGTGCCAGCAATTCCTTCGCGGCCACAGATACGCAGTATTTT.

This clonotype was counted a few times. The CDR3 loop is CASTLGGGGSPLHF. CDR3 bases: TGTGCCAGCACCTTAGGGGGGGGAGGGTCACCCCTCCACTTT. The chain couples TRBV28 to TRBJ1-6; the D gene is possibly TRBD1 (6 bases). The CDR3 sequence is 14 residues long. CDR1 and CDR2 (germline): MDHEN, SYDVKM. V lost 7 bases to trimming and J lost 10 bases, with 17 bases between them.

Ten or more counts support this clonotype. V is TRBV29-1 and J is TRBJ1-1; D is ambiguous. CDR1 is SQVTM and CDR2 is ANQGSEA in the germline V gene. The CDR3 consists of 12 residues. The V gene lost 5 bases and the J gene lost 5 bases, with 12 bases spanning the gap. The CDR3: CSVYAGGTEAFF. DNA of the CDR3: TGCAGCGTTTACGCGGGAGGGACTGAAGCTTTCTTT.

This clonotype was seen more than once but under ten times. The J gene is TRBJ2-2, the V gene TRBV6-5; 7 bases fit TRBD2. V was clipped by 3 bases and J by 3 bases; unmatched bases: 1. The CDR3 is 14 amino acids. Germline CDR1 MNHEY, CDR2 SVGAGI. The CDR3 loop reads CASSYGGDTGELFF. CDR3 nucleotides: TGTGCCAGCAGTTATGGGGGGGACACCGGGGAGCTGTTTTTT.

The chain carries TRBV20-1 and TRBJ1-2; D may be TRBD1 (5 bases). The V end lost 3 bases, the J end lost 4 bases, and 12 bases lay between the germline ends. This CDR3 spans 13 amino acids. In germline, CDR1 is DFQATT, CDR2 SNEGSKA (reference sequence). The CDR3 nucleotides are TGCAGTGCTAGGGTACAGGATCCCTATGGCTACACCTTC. Protein sequence: CSARVQDPYGYTF.

The sample holds a few counts of this clonotype. The V and J genes are TRBV12-3 or TRBV12-4 and TRBJ1-2, with unresolved D. V was pared by 1 base and J by 4 bases, with 7 bases between. The CDR3 is made up of 13 amino acids. The CDR3 region is CASSLGPAYGYTF. The CDR3 DNA reads TGTGCCAGCAGTTTAGGGCCAGCCTATGGCTACACCTTC.

This clonotype has ten or more counts. J is TRBJ2-1 and V is TRBV7-2, with no clear D. Trimming took 1 base from V and 2 from J, leaving 12 bases between them. The CDR3 is 16 residues long. The germline gives CDR1 SGHTA, CDR2 FQGNSA. The CDR3 loop is CASSLESLLPYNEQFF. CDR3 DNA: TGTGCCAGCAGCTTAGAGTCTCTCCTTCCCTACAATGAGCAGTTCTTC.

This clonotype has a handful of counts. The chain couples TRBV7-9 to TRBJ2-5; D tentatively reads TRBD1 or TRBD2 (5 bases each). The CDR3 loop spans 17 amino acids. CDR1 and CDR2 from the germline V gene are SEHNR and FQNEAQ (reference sequence). The V gene lost 7 bases and the J gene lost 2 bases, with 23 bases spanning the gap. This CDR3 reads CASNRLGTVETQETQYF. In DNA form, the CDR3 reads TGTGCCAGCAACCGACTCGGGACCGTAGAGACTCAAGAGACCCAGTACTTC.

This clonotype occurred a few times. The chain joins TRBV25-1 to TRBJ1-5; D is ambiguous. CDR1 MGHDK and CDR2 SYGVNS come from the germline V gene. This CDR3 is built from 17 residues. Trimming left V 0 bases short and J 2 bases short, with 14 bases between. CDR3 loop: CASSEYIQGWGNQPQHF. In DNA, the CDR3 is TGTGCCAGCAGTGAATATATTCAAGGGTGGGGCAATCAGCCCCAGCATTTT.

This clonotype was found a few times. The chain recombines TRBV20-1 with TRBJ2-5, with D unresolved. CDR1 and CDR2 (germline): DFQATT, SNEGSKA (reference sequence). The germline V and J ends were trimmed by 1 base and 0 bases, with 12 bases remaining between them. This CDR3 is built from 15 residues. The CDR3 loop is CSARVPIGYQETQYF. CDR3 DNA sequence: TGCAGTGCTAGAGTCCCCATAGGGTACCAAGAGACCCAGTACTTC.

The rearrangement joins TRBV6-1 to TRBJ1-2; TRBD1 matches at 8 bases. Germline V gene sequence: CDR1 MNHNS, CDR2 SASEGT. V shed 1 base and J 8 bases; nucleotides not matched to a gene: 9. There are 15 residues in the CDR3. The CDR3 spells CASSEGGQGAKGYTF. The CDR3 DNA reads as TGTGCCAGCAGTGAAGGCGGGCAGGGGGCCAAGGGCTACACCTTC.

Many counts were recorded for this clonotype. The chain links TRBV7-9 to TRBJ2-3, with TRBD2 identical over 10 bases. The CDR3 is 17 amino acids. Germline loops: CDR1 SEHNR, CDR2 FQNEAQ (reference sequence). Losses at the gene ends were 1 base for V and 0 bases for J; bases not matched to a gene: 4. The CDR3 sequence is CASSLGPSGGSTDTQYF. The CDR3 DNA reads as TGTGCCAGCAGCTTAGGTCCTAGCGGGGGCAGCACAGATACGCAGTATTTT.

About this clonotype: A much more abundant neighbour one base away suggests this may be a read error. The V and J genes are TRBV20-1 and TRBJ1-2; no definite D call. The CDR3 runs to 13 residues. CDR1 DFQATT and CDR2 SNEGSKA come from the germline V gene (reference sequence). The CDR3 here is CSARERLNYGCTF. DNA of the CDR3: TGCAGTGCTAGAGAGCGGCTTAACTATGGCTGCACCTTC.

This clonotype was counted at least ten times. This chain links TRBV7-9 with TRBJ2-7, with TRBD2 as a possible D gene (6 bases). V lost 3 bases, J lost 2 bases, and 8 bases lay in between. The V gene's germline CDR1 is SEHNR and CDR2 FQNEAQ (reference sequence). This CDR3 comprises 13 residues. CDR3 sequence: CASSLEGTYEQYF. The CDR3 region has the DNA TGTGCCAGCAGCTTGGAGGGTACCTACGAGCAGTACTTC. Based on the CDR3 plus reference TRBV7-9 and TRBJ2-7, the full variable domain is DTGVSQNPRHKITKRGQNVTFRCDPISEHNRLYWYRQTLGQGPEFLTYFQNEAQLEKSRLLSDRFSAERPKGSFSTLEIQRTEQGDSAMYLCASSLEGTYEQYFGPGTRLTVT.

This clonotype was observed at least ten times. DNA of the CDR3: TGCGCCAGCAGCCCTCTCGAGGGGATGACTAACTATGGCTACACCTTC. Protein product: CASSPLEGMTNYGYTF. The chain links TRBV5-1 to TRBJ1-2; maybe TRBD1 (5 bases). Trimming stripped 4 bases from V and 0 bases from J, with 16 bases between. Germline CDR1 reads SGHRS; CDR2 reads YFSETQ. The CDR3 spans 16 residues.

This clonotype was recorded many times. The chain couples TRBV7-2 to TRBJ1-4; no firm D call. V was shortened by 5 bases and J by 1 base, with 8 bases between the two germline ends. The CDR3 has 14 residues. Germline CDR1 reads SGHTA; CDR2 reads FQGNSA. The CDR3 coding sequence is TGTGCCAGCAGCCGGGGTGGAACTAATGAAAAACTGTTTTTT. This gives the protein CASSRGGTNEKLFF.